This is a list of T cell receptor beta chains from one sample in a study of control samples from healthy donors and cancer patients. Some clones are missing from TCRdb's copy, which holds only in-frame ones; the method was immunoSEQ multiplex PCR. This sample carries approximately 170,000 clones, 75% to 95% of them seen once, and the ten largest clones take approximately 1.6%. Material for sequencing was blood. The receptor source for this set is a woman aged 25 to 39 in good health. CDR3s include the opening cysteine and the closing phenylalanine or tryptophan. Fields, in order: clone size, D gene, J gene, V gene, CDR3 protein, CDR3 DNA. D genes are given only for firm matches. Clone size is not always given. Where it is, it says once, few, many or a class for expanded clones.

-	-	TRBJ2-2	TRBV2	CASSEGIGGPRELFF	TGTGCCAGCAGTGAGGGAATTGGGGGCCCGAGGGAGCTGTTTTTT
-	-	TRBJ1-5	TRBV5-1	CARGHRNQPQHF	TGCGCCAGGGGACACCGAAATCAGCCCCAGCATTTT
-	TRBD1	TRBJ1-2	TRBV6-5	CASSTRDRTYYGYTF	TGTGCCAGCAGTACCCGGGACAGGACATACTATGGCTACACCTTC
-	-	TRBJ1-1	TRBV10-3	CAIRDSGQPNTEAFF	TGTGCCATCAGAGACTCCGGACAGCCGAACACTGAAGCTTTCTTT
-	-	TRBJ2-2	TRBV6-1	CASSEQLAGELFF	TGTGCCAGCAGTGAACAGCTCGCCGGGGAGCTGTTTTTT
-	-	TRBJ1-5	TRBV7-8	CASSLAEYSNQPQHF	TGTGCCAGCAGCTTAGCGGAATATAGCAATCAGCCCCAGCATTTT
-	TRBD1	TRBJ1-2	TRBV7-3	CASSLSGTGYYGYTF	TGTGCCAGCAGCTTAAGTGGGACAGGGTACTATGGCTACACCTTC
-	TRBD1	TRBJ1-1	TRBV12-3/TRBV12-4	CASSNTGDTEAFF	TGTGCCAGCAGCAATACAGGGGACACTGAAGCTTTCTTT
-	TRBD2	TRBJ2-3	TRBV5-6	CASSSQTSGTDTQYF	TGTGCCAGCAGCTCCCAGACTAGCGGCACAGATACGCAGTATTTT
-	TRBD1	TRBJ2-1	TRBV5-3	CARRTGTGHYNEQFF	TGTGCCAGAAGAACCGGGACAGGGCACTACAATGAGCAGTTCTTC
-	TRBD2	TRBJ2-5	TRBV11-2	CASSLEPGLGETQYF	TGTGCCAGCAGCTTAGAACCGGGACTAGGAGAGACCCAGTACTTC
-	-	TRBJ1-3	TRBV28	CASSLGFSGNTIYF	TGTGCCAGCAGTTTAGGATTCTCTGGAAACACCATATATTTT
-	-	TRBJ1-4	TRBV19	CASSMRDSTNEKLFF	TGTGCCAGTAGTATGAGAGATTCTACTAATGAAAAACTGTTTTTT
-	-	TRBJ1-2	TRBV6-1	CASSEGLRNYGYTF	TGTGCCAGCAGTGAGGGACTCCGAAACTATGGCTACACCTTC
-	TRBD1	TRBJ1-2	TRBV11-2	CASSLDPAGGGYTF	TGTGCCAGCAGCTTAGATCCGGCAGGGGGAGGCTACACCTTC
-	-	TRBJ2-7	TRBV21-1	CASSPTGGDEQYF	TGTGCCAGCAGTCCGACAGGGGGGGACGAGCAGTACTTC
-	TRBD2	TRBJ2-1	TRBV10-1	CASSVGEGRYNEQFF	TGCGCCAGCAGTGTGGGGGAGGGCCGGTACAATGAGCAGTTCTTC
-	TRBD1	TRBJ1-5	TRBV7-2	CASRKQGGNQPQHF	TGTGCCAGCAGGAAACAGGGGGGCAATCAGCCCCAGCATTTT
few	TRBD1	TRBJ2-3	TRBV5-1	CASSSTGAKADTQYF	TGCGCCAGCAGCTCGACAGGGGCTAAGGCAGATACGCAGTATTTT
-	-	TRBJ1-1	TRBV4-2	CASSQDQGEAFF	TGTGCCAGCAGCCAAGATCAGGGTGAAGCTTTCTTT
-	TRBD2	TRBJ2-3	TRBV4-1	CASSQGLAGVTDTQYF	TGCGCCAGCAGCCAAGGACTAGCGGGAGTCACAGATACGCAGTATTTT
few	-	TRBJ1-5	TRBV3-1/TRBV3-2	CASSQGTVNQPQHF	TGTGCCAGCAGCCAAGGGACAGTCAATCAGCCCCAGCATTTT
-	-	TRBJ2-5	TRBV28	CASSLGGPQETQYF	TGTGCCAGCAGTTTAGGGGGTCCGCAAGAGACCCAGTACTTC
-	-	TRBJ2-3	TRBV3-1/TRBV3-2	CASSQDRNRNTQYF	TGTGCCAGCAGCCAAGATCGAAATCGTAATACGCAGTATTTT
few	-	TRBJ2-2	TRBV4-1	CASSHQGGTGELFF	TGCGCCAGCAGCCACCAGGGGGGGACCGGGGAGCTGTTTTTT
-	-	TRBJ1-5	TRBV9	CASSVGEYQPQHF	TGTGCCAGCAGCGTGGGGGAATATCAGCCCCAGCATTTT
-	TRBD2	TRBJ2-7	TRBV7-2	CASSLTSGFSSYEQYF	TGTGCCAGCAGCTTAACTAGCGGTTTCAGCTCCTACGAGCAGTACTTC
-	TRBD2	TRBJ2-3	TRBV29-1	CSVRLAGGSTDTQYF	TGCAGCGTTCGGCTAGCGGGGGGCAGCACAGATACGCAGTATTTT
-	-	TRBJ1-2	TRBV15	CATSRSSGYTF	TGTGCCACCAGCAGATCCAGTGGCTACACCTTC
-	-	TRBJ2-5	TRBV6-2/TRBV6-3	CASSYADPETQYF	TGTGCCAGCAGTTACGCCGACCCAGAGACCCAGTACTTC
-	-	TRBJ1-3	TRBV19	CASSIPGHPSSGNTIYF	TGTGCCAGTAGTATTCCTGGACACCCGAGCTCTGGAAACACCATATATTTT
-	TRBD1	TRBJ2-5	TRBV30	CAWSGGQGETQYF	TGTGCCTGGAGTGGGGGACAGGGAGAGACCCAGTACTTC
-	TRBD2	TRBJ2-3	TRBV3-1/TRBV3-2	CASRGLAGRTDTQYF	TGTGCCAGCAGGGGACTAGCGGGTCGCACAGATACGCAGTATTTT
-	-	TRBJ1-5	TRBV2	CASSEAGSGQPQHF	TGTGCCAGCAGTGAGGCAGGGTCCGGACAGCCCCAGCATTTT
once	-	TRBJ2-1	TRBV7-2	CASSLAGATNEQFF	TGTGCCAGCAGCTTAGCGGGGGCCACCAATGAGCAGTTCTTC
-	-	TRBJ2-6	TRBV28	CASSLFFNSGANVLTF	TGTGCCAGCAGTTTATTTTTCAACTCTGGGGCCAACGTCCTGACTTTC
few	-	TRBJ2-5	TRBV4-2	CASSRGGAETQYF	TGTGCCAGCAGCCGTGGGGGGGCCGAGACCCAGTACTTC
once	TRBD2	TRBJ2-5	TRBV7-8	CASSFASGGAETQYF	TGTGCCAGCAGCTTTGCTAGCGGGGGGGCCGAGACCCAGTACTTC
-	TRBD1	TRBJ2-2	TRBV15	CATSRDRQGAGGELFF	TGTGCCACCAGCAGAGATAGACAGGGGGCGGGCGGGGAGCTGTTTTTT
-	TRBD2	TRBJ2-1	TRBV18	CASSPLAGVQNEQFF	TGTGCCAGCTCACCCCTAGCGGGAGTACAGAATGAGCAGTTCTTC
-	-	TRBJ1-1	TRBV4-2	CASSQDIGQKNTEAFF	TGTGCCAGCAGCCAAGATATCGGACAGAAGAACACTGAAGCTTTCTTT
-	TRBD1	TRBJ2-5	TRBV28	CASSLTGGGQETQYF	TGTGCCAGCAGCTTGACAGGGGGTGGGCAAGAGACCCAGTACTTC
-	TRBD1	TRBJ2-2	TRBV15	CATSGQGAPGELFF	TGTGCCACCTCCGGACAGGGGGCGCCCGGGGAGCTGTTTTTT
-	TRBD1	TRBJ1-1	TRBV9	CASSASPGQAVNTEAFF	TGTGCCAGCAGCGCTTCCCCCGGACAGGCGGTGAACACTGAAGCTTTCTTT
-	TRBD2	TRBJ2-1	TRBV9	CASSVGLAGGYEQFF	TGTGCCAGCAGCGTAGGGCTAGCGGGAGGTTATGAGCAGTTCTTC
-	-	TRBJ1-4	TRBV3-1/TRBV3-2	CASSQRGSTNEKLFF	TGTGCCAGCAGCCAAAGGGGGTCGACTAATGAAAAACTGTTTTTT
few	-	TRBJ2-7	TRBV18	CASSPPGYEQYF	TGTGCCAGCTCACCACCAGGTTACGAGCAGTACTTC
-	TRBD1	TRBJ1-2	TRBV6-1	CASSEAGQHYGYTF	TGTGCCAGCAGTGAAGCGGGACAGCACTATGGCTACACCTTC
-	TRBD2	TRBJ2-7	TRBV4-2	CASSQDAGVVEQYF	TGTGCCAGCAGCCAAGATGCGGGGGTGGTCGAGCAGTACTTC
-	-	TRBJ2-1	TRBV6-5	CASSYSQLDSYNEQFF	TGTGCCAGCAGTTACTCGCAGTTAGACTCCTACAATGAGCAGTTCTTC
once	TRBD2	TRBJ2-3	TRBV6-4	CASSATSGTDTQYF	TGTGCCAGCAGTGCTACTAGCGGCACAGATACGCAGTATTTT
-	TRBD1	TRBJ1-5	TRBV28	CASIAGGVGNQPQHF	TGTGCCAGCATCGCAGGGGGCGTGGGAAATCAGCCCCAGCATTTT
once	-	TRBJ2-7	TRBV7-6	CASSLAPSETYEQYF	TGTGCCAGCAGCTTAGCTCCTAGCGAAACCTACGAGCAGTACTTC
-	TRBD1	TRBJ1-4	TRBV11-2	CASSYGTGIEGEKLFF	TGTGCCAGCAGCTACGGGACAGGGATTGAGGGTGAAAAACTGTTTTTT
-	TRBD2	TRBJ2-5	TRBV25-1	CASSVAGRVPETQYF	TGTGCCAGCAGTGTAGCGGGCAGGGTCCCCGAGACCCAGTACTTC